This record looks at one T cell receptor beta chain sequence and its context. These data are taken from a study of blood T cell repertoires in COVID-19. Original processing notes: Reference gene primer amplification in the assay estimated nucleated cell counts. Assay used: immunoSEQ multiplex PCR; TCRdb lists only in-frame clones, some missing. That table supplies the V and J calls and clone size; D and trimming were determined from the DNA. The sample contains under 250,000 clones, more than 85% of which appear only once. The receptor was derived from a man aged 40-49 years with acute or convalescent COVID-19. Specimen: peripheral blood.

This CDR3 reads CASSLGSGRQETQYF. For the CDR3, the DNA is TGCGCCAGCAGCTTGGGTAGCGGGAGACAAGAGACCCAGTACTTC. V is TRBV5-1 and J is TRBJ2-5; 9 nucleotides align to TRBD2. Germline V lookup: CDR1 SGHRS, CDR2 YFSETQ. Germline trimming cut 0 bases from V and 2 bases from J; bases unmatched to any gene: 2. The CDR3 is 15 residues long.